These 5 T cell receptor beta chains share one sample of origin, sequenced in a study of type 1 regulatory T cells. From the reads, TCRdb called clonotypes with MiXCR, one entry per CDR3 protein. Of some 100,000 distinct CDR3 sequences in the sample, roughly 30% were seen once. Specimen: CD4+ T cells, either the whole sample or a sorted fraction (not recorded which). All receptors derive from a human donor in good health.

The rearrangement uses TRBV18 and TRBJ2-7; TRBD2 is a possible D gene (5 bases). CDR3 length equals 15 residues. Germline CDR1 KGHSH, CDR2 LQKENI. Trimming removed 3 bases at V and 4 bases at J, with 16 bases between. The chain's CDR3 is CASSPSSGITYEQYF. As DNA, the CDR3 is TGTGCCAGCTCACCTTCTTCGGGGATTACATACGAGCAGTACTTC.

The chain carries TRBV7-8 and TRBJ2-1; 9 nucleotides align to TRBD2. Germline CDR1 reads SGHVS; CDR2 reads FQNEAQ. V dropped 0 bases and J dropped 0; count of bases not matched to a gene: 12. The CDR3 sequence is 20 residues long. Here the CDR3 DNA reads TGTGCCAGCAGCTTAGCTCGACTAGCGGAAAGATCGAGCTCCTACAATGAGCAGTTCTTC. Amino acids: CASSLARLAERSSSYNEQFF.

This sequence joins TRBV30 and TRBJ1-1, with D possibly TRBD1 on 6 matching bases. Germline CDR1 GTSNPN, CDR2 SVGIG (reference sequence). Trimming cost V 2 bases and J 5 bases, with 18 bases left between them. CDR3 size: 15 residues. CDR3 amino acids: CAWSPIWGARTEAFF. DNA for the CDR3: TGTGCCTGGAGTCCTATATGGGGGGCGCGTACTGAAGCTTTCTTT.

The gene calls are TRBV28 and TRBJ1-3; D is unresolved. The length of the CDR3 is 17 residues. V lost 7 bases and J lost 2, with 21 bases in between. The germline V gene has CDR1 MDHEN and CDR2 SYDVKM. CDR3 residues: CASNFARAANPGNTIYF. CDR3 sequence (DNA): TGTGCCAGCAATTTTGCTCGGGCAGCAAACCCTGGAAACACCATATATTTT. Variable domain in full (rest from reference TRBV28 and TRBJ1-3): DVKVTQSSRYLVKRTGEKVFLECVQDMDHENMFWYRQDPGLGLRLIYFSYDVKMKEKGDIPEGYSVSREKKERFSLILESASTNQTSMYLCASNFARAANPGNTIYFGEGSWLTVV.

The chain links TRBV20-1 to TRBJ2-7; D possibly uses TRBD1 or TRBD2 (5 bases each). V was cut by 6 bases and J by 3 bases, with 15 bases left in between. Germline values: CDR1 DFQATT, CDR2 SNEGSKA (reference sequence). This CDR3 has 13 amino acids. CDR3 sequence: CSAEKGPNYEQYF. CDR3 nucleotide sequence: TGCAGTGCCGAAAAGGGACCGAACTACGAGCAGTACTTC.